This T cell receptor (beta chain) was sequenced in a study of T cells after yellow fever vaccination. A few counts support this clonotype. The CDR3 loop spans 16 amino acids. The germline V gene encodes CDR1 SGHRS and CDR2 YFSETQ. V lost 4 bases and J 1 base, leaving 16 bases between the germline ends. Each CDR3 protein is one row after TCRdb ran MiXCR on the 5' RACE reads. The data show a few hundred thousand distinct CDR3 sequences, with less than 20% seen just once and approximately 15% held by the top ten. The J gene is TRBJ2-3, the V gene TRBV5-1; D is possibly TRBD1 (6 bases). The receptor was isolated from a man between 18 and 35 years old who received the YFV17D yellow fever vaccine. The material was PBMCs, obtained around 5 days after the first yellow fever vaccination. The CDR3 sequence is CASSGFRTAGTDTQYF. The DNA for the CDR3 is TGCGCCAGCAGCGGTTTTAGGACAGCCGGCACAGATACGCAGTATTTT.